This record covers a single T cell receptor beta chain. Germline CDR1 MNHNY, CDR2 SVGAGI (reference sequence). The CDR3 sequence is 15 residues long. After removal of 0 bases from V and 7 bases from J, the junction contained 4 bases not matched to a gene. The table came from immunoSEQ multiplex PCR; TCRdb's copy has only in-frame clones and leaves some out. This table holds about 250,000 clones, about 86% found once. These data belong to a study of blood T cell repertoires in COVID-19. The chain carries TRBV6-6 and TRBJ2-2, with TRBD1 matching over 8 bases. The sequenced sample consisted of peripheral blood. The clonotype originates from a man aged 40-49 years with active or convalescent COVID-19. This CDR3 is CASSYSQGAGGELFF. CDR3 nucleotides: TGTGCCAGCAGTTACTCCCAGGGGGCTGGCGGGGAGCTGTTTTTT.